The next 5 T cell receptor beta chains were all read from a single sample in a study of cytomegalovirus exposure and HLA in healthy donors. Researchers ran the PCR with 60 Vbeta and 13 Jbeta primers. Sequencing was performed with immunoSEQ multiplex PCR; in TCRdb, only in-frame clones are kept and a portion is missing. Found here are roughly 200,000 clones, approximately 78% of them singletons; the top ten hold 13% to 15%. Sequencing input: PBMCs. These receptors all stem from a young woman in good health and CMV-seropositive.

This clone was observed a handful of times. This chain uses TRBV9 with TRBJ1-2; D is perhaps TRBD1 (5 bases). In germline, CDR1 is SGDLS, CDR2 YYNGEE. The CDR3 covers 13 residues. Trimming took 3 bases from V and 3 from J, leaving 9 bases between them. For the CDR3, the DNA is TGTGCCAGCAGCGCCCAGGGCTACTATGGCTACACCTTC. As protein: CASSAQGYYGYTF.

This clone was seen only once. The chain combines TRBV5-1 with TRBJ1-3; weak D call: TRBD1 (6 bases). Trimming cost V 4 bases and J 0 bases, with 11 bases left between them. Looked up from germline, CDR1 is SGHRS and CDR2 is YFSETQ. The CDR3 totals 15 residues. In nucleotides, the CDR3 is TGCGCCAGCAGCCAGGACAGTCTCTCTGGAAACACCATATATTTT. Translation gives CASSQDSLSGNTIYF.

In this sample, this clone turned up a few times. The chain joins TRBV30 to TRBJ1-2, with D perhaps matching TRBD1 (5 bases). The germline V gene encodes CDR1 GTSNPN and CDR2 SVGIG (reference sequence). Trimming cost V 4 bases and J 7 bases, with 13 bases left between them. The CDR3 has 12 amino acids. The CDR3: CAWNLYQGGYTF. The CDR3 nucleotides are TGTGCCTGGAATCTTTACCAGGGTGGCTACACCTTC.

The chain links TRBV6-6 to TRBJ2-7; possible D gene TRBD2, 6 bases. The CDR3 has 15 amino acids. V was trimmed by 5 bases and J by 5 bases, leaving 19 bases between them. Germline CDR1 is MNHNY and CDR2 is SVGAGI (reference sequence). The CDR3 coding sequence is TGTGCCAGCAGTAATAACCTTAAATGGGGGGACGAGCAGTACTTC. Translation: CASSNNLKWGDEQYF.

V is TRBV5-6 and J is TRBJ1-1; 7 nucleotides match TRBD1. The length of the CDR3 is 13 residues. The trim removed 0 bases at V and 11 bases at J, leaving 7 bases unmatched. Germline lookup yields CDR1 SGHDT and CDR2 YYEEEE. The CDR3 protein is CASSLEGAWRAFF. The DNA of the CDR3 is TGTGCCAGCAGCTTGGAGGGGGCCTGGAGGGCTTTCTTT.